This TCR delta chain was recovered during a study of γδ T cells in repeated Plasmodium falciparum infection. About the study: Age- and gender-matched Australian children served as comparison for malaria-exposed Malian children. Over approximately 640 days, donors received four mosquito-bite P. falciparum NF54 infections.

Bulk repertoires came from Vgamma9/Vdelta2+ or Vdelta2-negative gammadelta T cells flow-sorted from PBMC. TRG and TRD sequences were obtained from every sorted gammadelta sample. With CATT, TCRdb re-called clones from the multiplex PCR reads. The sample has 75,000 to 100,000 delta-chain clones, more than 1.4% seen once. There are a few counts of this clone. TCRdb assigns this DNA the protein of a much larger clone, which departs from its translation at residue 5; this likely reflects a read error, and the protein shown comes from translating the DNA. From germline, CDR1 is TSWWSYY and CDR2 QGS. V dropped 4 bases and J dropped 0; count of bases not matched to a gene: 25. CDR3 length equals 22 residues.

The source of this sequence is a pool of human donors (malaria-infected and uninfected, not separated). The chain couples TRDV1 to TRDJ1, with TRDD3 matching 8 bases. Here the J gene was assigned by germline matching of the DNA, as TCRdb has none. Sequenced: gamma-delta T cells from blood. In DNA form, the CDR3 reads TGTGCTCTTGGGGTACCTTCCACCGTAAGACTGGGGGCTAAATCCTACACCGATAAACTCATCTTT. Residues: CALGVPSTVRLGAKSYTDKLIF.